This record looks at one TCR beta chain sequence and its context. This entry is derived from a study of T cell responses to AZD1222 COVID-19 vaccine. The data were produced by immunoSEQ multiplex PCR, yet TCRdb's version contains in-frame clones alone and is incomplete. The sample has about 150,000 clones, about 92% seen once; the top ten hold roughly 3.3%. Deletions cut 4 bases from V and 7 bases from J, with 16 bases between. CDR1 and CDR2 (germline): LGHDT, YNNKEL (reference sequence). The CDR3 is made up of 14 amino acids. The TCR was taken from an adult who received the AZD1222 COVID-19 vaccine. The sequences come from peripheral blood, collected 28 days after the second AZD1222 dose. This chain joins TRBV3-1 (or the pseudogene TRBV3-2) and TRBJ1-2, with TRBD1 as a possible D gene (6 bases). The CDR3 region is CASSPARSGAGYTF. DNA of the CDR3: TGTGCCAGCAGCCCTGCCCGTTCAGGGGCTGGCTACACCTTC.